This record concerns one T cell receptor (beta chain) sequence. The data derive from a study of blood T cell repertoires in COVID-19. In the study overall: T cells, B-cell-depleted T cells, or PBMCs provided the cDNA or gDNA that served as material.

Germline lookup yields CDR1 SGHNT and CDR2 YENEEA. The V end lost 2 bases, the J end lost 9 bases, and 11 bases lay between the germline ends. CDR3 length: 13 amino acids. The method was immunoSEQ multiplex PCR; TCRdb's version includes in-frame clones alone and lacks a portion of them. The table includes roughly 140,000 clones, around four fifths detected once. The chain links TRBV11-3 to TRBJ2-1; D is unclear. The TCR sequence derives from a man between 70 and 80 years old with acute or convalescent COVID-19. The sequenced material came from peripheral blood. The CDR3 bases are TGTGCCAGCAGCTTAAGTCTCCTCGGTGAGCAGTTCTTC. Amino acid sequence: CASSLSLLGEQFF.